Listed below are T cell receptor beta chains from one sample, sequenced in a study of blood T cell repertoires in COVID-19. Assay used: immunoSEQ multiplex PCR; TCRdb lists only in-frame clones, some missing. The repertoire consists of 300,000 to 400,000 clones, with 80% to 90% occurring once and the leading ten covering around 7.4%. The sequenced material came from peripheral blood. The receptors come from a woman in her sixties with COVID-19, enrolled during active disease. Both conserved end residues are part of each CDR3. A D gene is named only where the DNA matches it firmly. Rows may omit the clone size; those that give it use once, few, many or a size class.

d_call	j_call	v_call	clone_size	cdr3_nt	cdr3_aa
TRBD2	TRBJ2-5	TRBV2	NA	TGTGCCAGCAGTGGTTTAGCGGGGGGAGAGACCCAGTACTTC	CASSGLAGGETQYF
NA	TRBJ2-3	TRBV7-2	NA	TGTGCCAGCAGCCGCCTGGTAGTGCCGGGTGGGGGGGATACGCAGTATTTT	CASSRLVVPGGGDTQYF
TRBD1	TRBJ1-6	TRBV4-3	once	TGCGCCAGCAGCCTTGGGACAGGGGGCAGTTCACCCCTCCACTTT	CASSLGTGGSSPLHF
NA	TRBJ2-2	TRBV11-3	NA	TGTGCCAGCAGCGGGAGCGGGGAGCTGTTTTTT	CASSGSGELFF
NA	TRBJ1-6	TRBV4-1	NA	TGCGCCAGCAGCCCTCCTACATACTACTCCTATAATTCACCCCTCCACTTT	CASSPPTYYSYNSPLHF
NA	TRBJ1-4	TRBV5-1	NA	TGCGCCAGCAGCTTGTTCCAGCGAGGTGATGAAAAACTGTTTTTT	CASSLFQRGDEKLFF
NA	TRBJ1-4	TRBV18	NA	TGTGCCAGCTCCCGAGGGATCGCCTCAACTAATGAAAAACTGTTTTTT	CASSRGIASTNEKLFF
NA	TRBJ1-1	TRBV28	NA	TGTGCCAGCAGTCTTCGTTTGAGTGAAGCTTTCTTT	CASSLRLSEAFF
NA	TRBJ1-5	TRBV11-3	NA	TGTGCCAGCAGCTTAGATCGACAGCCCAGAGTAGGTCGGCCCCAGCATTTT	CASSLDRQPRVGRPQHF
TRBD1	TRBJ1-2	TRBV18	NA	TGTGCCAGCTCACCAACGGATCCCCGGACAGGAAACTATGGCTACACCTTC	CASSPTDPRTGNYGYTF
NA	TRBJ2-7	TRBV27	NA	TGTGCCAGCAGCGGGGTTAGGTCCTACGAGCAGTACTTC	CASSGVRSYEQYF
NA	TRBJ1-5	TRBV7-2	NA	TGTGCCAGCAGCTTAGACAGTTCCCAGCCCCAGCATTTT	CASSLDSSQPQHF
TRBD1	TRBJ1-1	TRBV18	NA	TGTGCCAGCTCACCACGACAGGGGGGTGGTGAAGCTTTCTTT	CASSPRQGGGEAFF
NA	TRBJ1-5	TRBV10-3	NA	TGTGCCATCAGTGACCATACAGGGTGGGGGAGCAATCAGCCCCAGCATTTT	CAISDHTGWGSNQPQHF
NA	TRBJ2-3	TRBV7-2	NA	TGTGCCAGCAGCACCCTTCCGAGGACAGAGAGCACAGATACGCAGTATTTT	CASSTLPRTESTDTQYF
TRBD1	TRBJ2-5	TRBV19	NA	TGTGCCAGTAGTACCGCGACAGGGTTAGAGACCCAGTACTTC	CASSTATGLETQYF
NA	TRBJ2-6	TRBV5-1	NA	TGCGCCAGCGGGGCCAGCACCGCCAACTGGGCCAACGTCCTGACTTTC	CASGASTANWANVLTF
TRBD1	TRBJ1-2	TRBV7-6	NA	TGTGCCAGCAGTTCGACAGGGGGGTGGTATGGCTACACCTTC	CASSSTGGWYGYTF
NA	TRBJ1-2	TRBV6-1	once	TGTGCCAGCAGTGAAGCAGGGAGGGGCGGCTACACCTTC	CASSEAGRGGYTF
TRBD1	TRBJ1-2	TRBV30	NA	TGTGCCTGGAGGTGGGGACAGAGGGATGGCTACACCTTC	CAWRWGQRDGYTF
TRBD2	TRBJ2-1	TRBV4-1	NA	TGCGCCAGCAGCCAAGATCTTGCGGGGGGGTTATCCCGTGAGCAGTTCTTC	CASSQDLAGGLSREQFF
TRBD1	TRBJ1-2	TRBV5-1	NA	TGCGCCAGCGGACCTCCTGGGCAGGGGGCTGGCTACACCTTC	CASGPPGQGAGYTF
TRBD2	TRBJ2-1	TRBV5-1	once	TGCGCCAGCAGCCTGGGGGTCACTGGACTAGAATATTATGAGCAGTTCTTC	CASSLGVTGLEYYEQFF
NA	TRBJ2-1	TRBV11-3	NA	TGTGCCAGCAGCTTAAACTACCCTCGGGGGGCTGGTACCGATGAGCAGTTCTTC	CASSLNYPRGAGTDEQFF
NA	TRBJ2-7	TRBV27	NA	TGTGCCAGCAGTTTTGGGCAGAGCTCCTACGAGCAGTACTTC	CASSFGQSSYEQYF
NA	TRBJ1-2	TRBV4-3	NA	TGCGCCAGCAGCCAAGTCGCGGGGAATGGCTACACCTTC	CASSQVAGNGYTF
NA	TRBJ1-1	TRBV10-2	NA	TGCGCCAGCAGTGAGTCGCGGGGTGAGACTGAAGCTTTCTTT	CASSESRGETEAFF
NA	TRBJ1-2	TRBV10-2	many	TGCGCCAGCAGTGACAGCTATGGCTACACCTTC	CASSDSYGYTF